This T cell receptor beta chain was found in a study of cytomegalovirus exposure and HLA in healthy donors. PCR was performed using 60 Vbeta and 13 Jbeta primers. Using immunoSEQ multiplex PCR, the repertoire was profiled, and TCRdb retains in-frame clones only, with some absent. The sample holds hundreds of thousands of clones, 70% to 85% seen once. With 1 base clipped from V and 2 bases from J, the junction kept 5 bases outside the gene matches. Germline CDR1 is SGHTA and CDR2 is FQGNSA. This CDR3 has 15 amino acids. This clonotype was sampled from a woman between 40 and 55 years old in good health and CMV-seronegative. The chain is built from TRBV7-2 and TRBJ2-7; 7 bases match TRBD2. The specimen was PBMCs. The DNA of the CDR3 is TGTGCCAGCAGCTTAGTTTGGGGGGGAGCCTACGAGCAGTACTTC. Translating it yields CASSLVWGGAYEQYF.